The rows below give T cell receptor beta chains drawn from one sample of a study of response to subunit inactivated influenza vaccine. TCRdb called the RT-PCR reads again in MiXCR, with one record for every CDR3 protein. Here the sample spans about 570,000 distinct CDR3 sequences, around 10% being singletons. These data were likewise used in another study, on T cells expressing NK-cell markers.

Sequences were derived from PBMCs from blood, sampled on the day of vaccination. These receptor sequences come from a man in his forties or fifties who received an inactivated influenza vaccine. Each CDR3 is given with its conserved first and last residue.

CDR3 protein: CASRQTGNEQYF; V gene: TRBV6-6; J gene: TRBJ2-7
CDR3 protein: CSASQGPNEQYF; V gene: TRBV20-1; J gene: TRBJ2-7
CDR3 protein: CSAGRSQSSYNEQFF; V gene: TRBV20-1; J gene: TRBJ2-1
CDR3 protein: CASSRDRAGSTGELFF; V gene: TRBV12-3/TRBV12-4; J gene: TRBJ2-2
CDR3 protein: CSVIYRGIYEQYF; V gene: TRBV29-1; J gene: TRBJ2-7
CDR3 protein: CASRSGTGAEQYF; V gene: TRBV12-3/TRBV12-4; J gene: TRBJ2-7
CDR3 protein: CASSLTGRHNEQFF; V gene: TRBV12-3/TRBV12-4; J gene: TRBJ2-1
CDR3 protein: CSVNGGLNTEAFF; V gene: TRBV29-1; J gene: TRBJ1-1
CDR3 protein: CASSLSQVNNEQFF; V gene: TRBV12-3/TRBV12-4; J gene: TRBJ2-1
CDR3 protein: CASRKQGGSYNEQFF; V gene: TRBV12-3/TRBV12-4; J gene: TRBJ2-1
CDR3 protein: CASSLEWLAADNEQFF; V gene: TRBV7-9; J gene: TRBJ2-1
CDR3 protein: CASSFPPQGNYGYTF; V gene: TRBV7-9; J gene: TRBJ1-2
CDR3 protein: CASSQGTSGYYNEQFF; V gene: TRBV3-1; J gene: TRBJ2-1
CDR3 protein: CASSLRGGTYGYTF; V gene: TRBV28; J gene: TRBJ1-2
CDR3 protein: CASSQPDSYGYTF; V gene: TRBV3-1; J gene: TRBJ1-2
CDR3 protein: CASSDLGGGMNNEQFF; V gene: TRBV7-9; J gene: TRBJ2-1
CDR3 protein: CASSQTRGSGANVLTF; V gene: TRBV6-2/TRBV6-3; J gene: TRBJ2-6
CDR3 protein: CASSREGTFRDTQYF; V gene: TRBV4-1; J gene: TRBJ2-3
CDR3 protein: CASSPGTGGANYGYTF; V gene: TRBV7-8; J gene: TRBJ1-2
CDR3 protein: CATSRDWRGSDTQYF; V gene: TRBV15; J gene: TRBJ2-3
CDR3 protein: CASSLIRSGELFF; V gene: TRBV7-6; J gene: TRBJ2-2
CDR3 protein: CASSYRGRFSPAFF; V gene: TRBV6-2/TRBV6-3; J gene: TRBJ1-1
CDR3 protein: CASTRNRDSSTEAFF; V gene: TRBV6-1; J gene: TRBJ1-1
CDR3 protein: CASSGTGEGGTDTQYF; V gene: TRBV5-6; J gene: TRBJ2-3
CDR3 protein: CASSLGSVNYGYTF; V gene: TRBV7-2; J gene: TRBJ1-2
CDR3 protein: CSARVGGGSYEQYF; V gene: TRBV20-1; J gene: TRBJ2-7
CDR3 protein: CSARDLLNEQFF; V gene: TRBV20-1; J gene: TRBJ2-1
CDR3 protein: CASSLARTIYNEQFF; V gene: TRBV11-1; J gene: TRBJ2-1
CDR3 protein: CASSLSDIDVEQFF; V gene: TRBV12-3/TRBV12-4; J gene: TRBJ2-1
CDR3 protein: CASSAGTRETQYF; V gene: TRBV7-2; J gene: TRBJ2-5
CDR3 protein: CASSRPGQMYEQYF; V gene: TRBV7-2; J gene: TRBJ2-7